One sample yielded the 29 T cell receptor beta chains listed below, sequenced in a study of CXCR3-negative and CXCR3-positive naive CD8 T cells. Libraries of TRB cDNA were made by 5' RACE and carried UMIs. TCRdb reprocessed the 5' RACE reads, keeping one entry per CDR3 protein, no DNA. The sample's table shows 100,000 to 150,000 distinct CDR3 sequences. Sequencing input: naive CXCR3- CD8+ T cells from blood. Subset reported: CD45RO-CCR7+CD27+CD95- naive CD8+ T cells lacking CXCR3 (TNR3-). The source of these receptors is a human donor in good health. Some clones in this sample may be carry-over from other donors' samples.

This sequence joins TRBV7-9 and TRBJ2-3. This CDR3 contains 14 residues. Looked up from germline, CDR1 is SEHNR and CDR2 is FQNEAQ (reference sequence). CDR3 region: CASSLEVSGDTQYF.

The gene calls are TRBV27 and TRBJ1-5; TCRdb designates TRBD1, a call that cannot be tested without DNA. The germline V gene encodes CDR1 MNHEY and CDR2 SMNVEV (reference sequence). The CDR3 length is 14 residues. The CDR3 spells CASSLDRDNQPQHF.

This chain links TRBV7-9 with TRBJ2-2; TCRdb designates TRBD1, a call that cannot be tested without DNA. The CDR3 has 16 amino acids. Germline values: CDR1 SEHNR, CDR2 FQNEAQ (reference sequence). CDR3 residues: CASAPDTGSRTGELFF. Full variable domain (remainder filled in from reference TRBV7-9 and TRBJ2-2): DTGVSQNPRHKITKRGQNVTFRCDPISEHNRLYWYRQTLGQGPEFLTYFQNEAQLEKSRLLSDRFSAERPKGSFSTLEIQRTEQGDSAMYLCASAPDTGSRTGELFFGEGSRLTVL.

The chain joins TRBV7-9 to TRBJ2-1; there is no DNA to check the TCRdb D call of TRBD2. The germline gives CDR1 SEHNR, CDR2 FQNEAQ (reference sequence). This CDR3 is 16 amino acids long. The CDR3 loop is CASSSGLAGRYNEQFF.

The chain has TRBV6-5 and TRBJ2-3; TCRdb gives TRBD2 as the D gene, but with no DNA this cannot be confirmed. This CDR3 has 16 amino acids. Germline CDR1 and CDR2: MNHEY and SVGAGI. This CDR3 reads CASSYSNGGAIRTQYF.

The chain combines TRBV7-9 with TRBJ2-7; TCRdb designates TRBD2, a call that cannot be tested without DNA. The CDR3 runs to 14 residues. Per germline, CDR1 SEHNR and CDR2 FQNEAQ (reference sequence). The chain's CDR3 is CASSSGLRSYEQYF.

The chain is built from TRBV7-3 and TRBJ2-3; TCRdb indicates TRBD2, and absent DNA this call remains unverified. The CDR3 totals 15 residues. Germline CDR1 reads SGHTA; CDR2 reads FQGTGA. The CDR3 loop is CASSSSGGSPDTQYF.

This chain links TRBV9 with TRBJ1-2; the D call from TCRdb, TRBD1, cannot be confirmed without DNA. The CDR3 has 14 residues. Germline CDR1 reads SGDLS; CDR2 reads YYNGEE. The CDR3 is CASSAGDSRDGYTF.

This sequence joins TRBV11-1 and TRBJ2-7; TCRdb names TRBD1, which stays unverified in the absence of DNA. Germline CDR1 and CDR2: SGHAT and FQDESV (reference sequence). The CDR3 extends over 14 amino acids. This chain's CDR3 is CASTLSGGADEQYF. Supplemented by reference TRBV11-1 and TRBJ2-7, the full variable domain reads EAEVAQSPRYKITEKSQAVAFWCDPISGHATLYWYRQILGQGPELLVQFQDESVVDDSQLPKDRFSAERLKGVDSTLKIQPAELGDSAMYLCASTLSGGADEQYFGPGTRLTVT.

V and J are TRBV7-9 and TRBJ2-7; no DNA is available, so the TRBD2 call from TCRdb remains unchecked. In germline, CDR1 is SEHNR, CDR2 FQNEAQ (reference sequence). The CDR3 sequence is 15 residues long. The CDR3 spells CASSQAAGEVNEQYF. The full variable domain, in which reference TRBV7-9 and TRBJ2-7 provide the parts outside the CDR3, is DTGVSQNPRHKITKRGQNVTFRCDPISEHNRLYWYRQTLGQGPEFLTYFQNEAQLEKSRLLSDRFSAERPKGSFSTLEIQRTEQGDSAMYLCASSQAAGEVNEQYFGPGTRLTVT.

The rearrangement uses TRBV3-1 and TRBJ2-7. The length of the CDR3 is 13 residues. Germline V gene lookup returns CDR1 LGHDT and CDR2 YNNKEL (reference sequence). The CDR3: CASSQVSYYEQYF.

The chain joins TRBV7-8 to TRBJ2-1. CDR1 is SGHVS, CDR2 FQNEAQ, per germline. This CDR3 contains 14 residues. CDR3 region: CASSLAGVDNEQFF.

This rearrangement joins TRBV29-1 to TRBJ2-1. This CDR3 region has 13 residues. Germline V gene lookup returns CDR1 SQVTM and CDR2 ANQGSEA. This CDR3 is CSGRRGGYNEQFF.

This chain uses TRBV7-6 with TRBJ2-7; TCRdb gives TRBD1 as the D gene, but with no DNA this cannot be confirmed. The CDR3 extends over 15 amino acids. Germline lookup yields CDR1 SGHVS and CDR2 FNYEAQ. CDR3: CASSWGQGSSYEQYF.

This chain connects TRBV9 to TRBJ2-5. Germline CDR1 is SGDLS and CDR2 is YYNGEE. This CDR3 contains 13 residues. CDR3 sequence reads: CASSLGGSETQYF.

This chain links TRBV27 with TRBJ1-2; TCRdb gives TRBD1 as the D gene, but with no DNA this cannot be confirmed. This CDR3 comprises 17 residues. CDR1 and CDR2 from the germline V gene are MNHEY and SMNVEV (reference sequence). The CDR3 here is CASRGQGALVQNYGYTF.

The chain combines TRBV29-1 with TRBJ2-1. CDR3 length: 14 amino acids. Germline CDR1 reads SQVTM; CDR2 reads ANQGSEA. CDR3 region: CSVVDGVTYNEQFF.

The gene calls are TRBV7-9 and TRBJ1-1. The CDR3 sequence is 12 residues long. Germline V gene sequence: CDR1 SEHNR, CDR2 FQNEAQ (reference sequence). CDR3 sequence reads: CASSWSSGEAFF.

V and J are TRBV28 and TRBJ1-1. Per germline, CDR1 MDHEN and CDR2 SYDVKM. The CDR3 covers 16 residues. The CDR3 reads CASSLAEASAGTEAFF.

The chain employs TRBV24-1 and TRBJ1-2. This CDR3 is 12 amino acids long. CDR1 and CDR2 (germline): KGHDR, SFDVKD. CDR3: CATSEGDWGYTF.

The V call is TRBV7-2, the J call TRBJ2-1; the TRBD2 assignment by TCRdb is unverifiable without DNA. The CDR3 contains 15 residues. From germline, CDR1 is SGHTA and CDR2 FQGNSA. This CDR3 reads CASSSLAGGYHEQFF. The full variable domain, its missing parts supplied by reference TRBV7-2 and TRBJ2-1, is GAGVSQSPSNKVTEKGKDVELRCDPISGHTALYWYRQSLGQGLEFLIYFQGNSAPDKSGLPSDRFSAERTGGSVSTLTIQRTQQEDSAVYLCASSSLAGGYHEQFFGPGTRLTVL.

The rearrangement joins TRBV24-1 to TRBJ2-1; the D call from TCRdb, TRBD2, cannot be confirmed without DNA. Germline V gene sequence: CDR1 KGHDR, CDR2 SFDVKD. CDR3 length equals 14 residues. The CDR3 sequence is CATGRATSYNEQFF.

The chain links TRBV4-1 to TRBJ2-1; TCRdb lists TRBD1, though no DNA is available to test this call. Germline CDR1 MGHRA, CDR2 YSYEKL. This CDR3 spans 15 amino acids. This CDR3 is CASSQDGGVKNEQFF.

This chain connects TRBV6-5 to TRBJ2-7; as DNA is missing, the TRBD1 call by TCRdb cannot be tested. Germline values: CDR1 MNHEY, CDR2 SVGAGI. The CDR3 runs 17 residues. The CDR3 sequence: CASSFRQGEHPAYEQYF.

The V and J genes are TRBV20-1 and TRBJ2-7. Germline CDR1 is DFQATT and CDR2 is SNEGSKA (reference sequence). This CDR3 has 15 amino acids. CDR3 loop: CSARFPSGDHYEQYF.

The CDR3 reads CASSFSREETQYF. This chain joins TRBV27 and TRBJ2-5; TCRdb returns TRBD1, unconfirmable since there is no DNA. The CDR3 length is 13 residues. The V gene's germline CDR1 is MNHEY and CDR2 SMNVEV (reference sequence).

The chain couples TRBV6-5 to TRBJ1-1. Germline V gene sequence: CDR1 MNHEY, CDR2 SVGAGI. This CDR3 is 13 amino acids long. The CDR3 sequence: CASSYGFGTEAFF.

The rearrangement uses TRBV5-1 and TRBJ2-2; lacking DNA, the TRBD2 call made by TCRdb goes unchecked. Per the germline V gene, CDR1 is SGHRS and CDR2 is YFSETQ. This CDR3 spans 15 amino acids. CDR3 sequence: CASSRLEGYTGELFF. The complete variable domain, with remaining parts taken from reference TRBV5-1 and TRBJ2-2, reads KAGVTQTPRYLIKTRGQQVTLSCSPISGHRSVSWYQQTPGQGLQFLFEYFSETQRNKGNFPGRFSGRQFSNSRSEMNVSTLELGDSALYLCASSRLEGYTGELFFGEGSRLTVL.

The chain links TRBV5-1 to TRBJ2-7; TCRdb's D call of TRBD1 is untestable without DNA. The CDR3 is made up of 15 amino acids. Germline-derived CDR1 and CDR2 are SGHRS and YFSETQ. The chain's CDR3 is CASSLESAGIYEQYF.